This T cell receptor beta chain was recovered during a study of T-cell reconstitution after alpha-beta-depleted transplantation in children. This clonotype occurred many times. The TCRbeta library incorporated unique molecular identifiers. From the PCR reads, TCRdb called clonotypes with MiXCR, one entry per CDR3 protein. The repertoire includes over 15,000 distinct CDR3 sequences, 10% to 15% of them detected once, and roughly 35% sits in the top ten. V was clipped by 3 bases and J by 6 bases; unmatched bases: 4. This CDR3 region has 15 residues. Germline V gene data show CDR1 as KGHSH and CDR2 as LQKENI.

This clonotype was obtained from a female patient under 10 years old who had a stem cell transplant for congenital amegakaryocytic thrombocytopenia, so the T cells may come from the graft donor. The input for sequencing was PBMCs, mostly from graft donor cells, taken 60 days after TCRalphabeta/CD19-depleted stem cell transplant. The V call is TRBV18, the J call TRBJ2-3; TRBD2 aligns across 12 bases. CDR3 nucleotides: TGTGCCAGCTCACCTGCGACTAGCGGGAGTGATACGCAGTATTTT. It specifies CASSPATSGSDTQYF.